A single TCR beta chain is shown here with its context. The antigen this receptor binds is unknown. No per-base quality is available; no much larger clone lies one base away. The data are from a study of T cells in localized non-small cell lung cancer (TCRdb year 2020). About the full investigation: The study examined T cell repertoires in 200 to 300 patients with early-stage NSCLC and compared tumors with uninvolved tumor-adjacent lungs. A mean age of approximately 66 years was recorded for the NSCLC patients, of whom 129 were male and 100 to 110 were female. The cohort consisted of 236 treatment-naive NSCLC patients whose localized lung tumors had been resected.

At diagnosis, peripheral blood, uninvolved tumor-adjacent lung and tumor were collected and were preserved as a mix of fresh-frozen and FFPE material. For TCR repertoire profiling, blood samples were analyzed in the form of peripheral blood mononuclear cells. TCR beta CDR3 regions were sequenced from DNA using the immunoSEQ Assay. On the authors' methods: To compute T cell density, TCR beta template counts were normalized to usable DNA, which was estimated by amplifying housekeeping genes. The preseqR package was used to estimate richness by extrapolating to 400,000 templates for PBMC samples and to 120,000 templates for tissue samples. Clonality was calculated as one minus Pielou's evenness. To identify tissue-enriched TCRs, differential abundance testing was run on productive amino-acid clonotypes with a minimum total count of 5 and an alpha of 0.1. The Jaccard Index and the Morisita Overlap Index were used to quantify repertoire overlap between compartments. GLIPH grouped TCR beta CDR3s together with public tetramer-defined viral CDR3s, and a viral motif had to include at least three viral sequences and also show V-gene enrichment. Held by TCRdb, this immuneACCESS table contains in-frame sequences only and omits some clones. Under half of the omission traces to an unresolved V gene where checked; the cause of the rest is unknown. V, J and clone size were drawn from that table, and D and trimming were deduced from the DNA. Across this sample there are 90,000 to 100,000 clones, with roughly 88% seen only once. The top ten clonotypes cover approximately 4% of the sample.

CDR1 MNHNS and CDR2 SASEGT were looked up in the germline V gene. The trim is 2 bases for V and 6 bases for J, with a gap of 20 bases between the germline ends. From cysteine to phenylalanine, the CDR3 is 18 amino acids long. Only CDR3 DNA is held: 54 bases, read in frame from base 1. General conclusions and limits of the study: The highest T cell clonality was observed in uninvolved tumor-adjacent lung, where clonality exceeded that of tumor, suggesting that antigenic responses were more focused in uninvolved tumor-adjacent lung. Because of the exploratory design, TCR variables were selected using unadjusted p-values without false-discovery rate correction. Higher T cell density in blood was associated with longer overall survival, whereas higher clonality in adjacent lung was associated with shorter survival. Because multi-region tumor sequencing was not performed, intratumor heterogeneity could not be ruled out. A median of 57 of the top 100 tumor clones were detected in paired uninvolved adjacent lung, and 25 to 35 of these tumor clones were also found among the top 100 clones of the paired uninvolved adjacent lung.

The receptor chain draws on TRBV6-1 and TRBJ1-6; TRBD1 might be the D gene, on 5 matching bases. This receptor was identified in a woman aged 35-75 years with stage II squamous cell lung carcinoma. The sequences come from PBMCs, collected before any cancer treatment. The CDR3 reads as follows: CASSERGWGTDSNSPLHF. Here is the DNA: TGTGCCAGCAGTGAACGGGGGTGGGGCACGGATAGTAATTCACCCCTCCACTTT.